This TCR beta chain emerged from a study of T cell responses to AZD1222 COVID-19 vaccine. TCRdb's copy holds only in-frame clones and misses some; the assay was immunoSEQ multiplex PCR. Of around 120,000 clones in the sample, roughly 87% were seen once. Unmatched junction bases numbered 15, after V lost 9 bases and J lost 5 bases. Per the germline V gene, CDR1 is SGDLS and CDR2 is YYNGEE. The length of the CDR3 is 18 residues. Note on this clone: Its antigen is unidentified.

Findings of the study overall: Across spike, vaccine-associated CD4 TCRs were found, dominant at 160-218 and 743-854. White British people made up most donors, females outnumbered males, and clonal diversity was possibly underestimated.

This chain connects TRBV9 to TRBJ2-1; 15 bases line up with TRBD2. This TCR was sampled from an adult who received the AZD1222 COVID-19 vaccine. The source was peripheral blood, collected 28 days after the second AZD1222 dose. The CDR3: CATSSSMGLAGGNNEQFF. The DNA for the CDR3 is TGTGCCACCTCCTCTTCAATGGGACTAGCGGGGGGAAACAATGAGCAGTTCTTC.